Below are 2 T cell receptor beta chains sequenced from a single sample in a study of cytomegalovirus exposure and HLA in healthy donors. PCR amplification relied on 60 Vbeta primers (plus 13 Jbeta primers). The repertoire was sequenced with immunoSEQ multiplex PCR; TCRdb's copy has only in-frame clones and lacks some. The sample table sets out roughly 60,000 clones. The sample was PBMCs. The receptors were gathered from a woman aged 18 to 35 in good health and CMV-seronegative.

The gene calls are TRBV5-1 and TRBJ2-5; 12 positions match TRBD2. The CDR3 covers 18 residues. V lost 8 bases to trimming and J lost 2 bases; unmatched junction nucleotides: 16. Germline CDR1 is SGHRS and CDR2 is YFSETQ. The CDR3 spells CASRQGRTSGALQETQYF. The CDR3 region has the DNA TGCGCCAGTCGACAGGGGAGGACTAGCGGGGCATTACAAGAGACCCAGTACTTC.

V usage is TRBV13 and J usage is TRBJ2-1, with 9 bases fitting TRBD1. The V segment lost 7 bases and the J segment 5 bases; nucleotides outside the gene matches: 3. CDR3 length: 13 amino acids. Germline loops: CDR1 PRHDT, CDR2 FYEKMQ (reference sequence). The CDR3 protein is CASNDRGNNEQFF. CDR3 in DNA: TGTGCCAGCAACGACAGGGGGAACAATGAGCAGTTCTTC.